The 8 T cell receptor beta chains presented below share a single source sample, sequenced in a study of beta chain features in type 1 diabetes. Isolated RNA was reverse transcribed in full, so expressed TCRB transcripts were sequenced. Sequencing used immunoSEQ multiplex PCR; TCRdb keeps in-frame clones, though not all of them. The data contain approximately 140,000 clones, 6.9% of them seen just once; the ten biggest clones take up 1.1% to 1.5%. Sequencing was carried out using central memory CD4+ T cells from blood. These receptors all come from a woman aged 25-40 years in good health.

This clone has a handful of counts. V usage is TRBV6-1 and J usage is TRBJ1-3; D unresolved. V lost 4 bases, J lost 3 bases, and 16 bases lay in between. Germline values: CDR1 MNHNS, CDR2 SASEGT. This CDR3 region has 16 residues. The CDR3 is CASSASRPGNGNTIYF. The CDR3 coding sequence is TGTGCCAGCAGTGCATCACGGCCGGGGAATGGAAACACCATATATTTT.

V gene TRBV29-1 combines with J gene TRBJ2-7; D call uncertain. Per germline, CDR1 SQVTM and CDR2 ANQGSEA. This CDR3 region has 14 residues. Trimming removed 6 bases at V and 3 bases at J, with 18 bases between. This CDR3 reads CSVPTGSGGYEQYF. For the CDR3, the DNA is TGCAGCGTCCCCACCGGGTCTGGTGGCTACGAGCAGTACTTC.

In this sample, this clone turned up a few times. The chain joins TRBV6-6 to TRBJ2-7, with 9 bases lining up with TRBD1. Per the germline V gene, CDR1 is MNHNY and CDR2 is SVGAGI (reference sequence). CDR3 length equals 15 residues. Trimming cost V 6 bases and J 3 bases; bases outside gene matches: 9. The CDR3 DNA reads TGTGCCAGCAGAGAGGGACAGGGTGGAGGCTACGAGCAGTACTTC. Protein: CASREGQGGGYEQYF.

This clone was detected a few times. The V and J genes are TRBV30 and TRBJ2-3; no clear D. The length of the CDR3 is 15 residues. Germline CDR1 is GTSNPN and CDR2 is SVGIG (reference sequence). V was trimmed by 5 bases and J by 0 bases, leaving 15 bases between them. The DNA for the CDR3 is TGTGCCTGGTCCATCCTAGGAGCGAGCACAGATACGCAGTATTTT. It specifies CAWSILGASTDTQYF. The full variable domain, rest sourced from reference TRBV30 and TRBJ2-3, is SQTIHQWPATLVQPVGSPLSLECTVEGTSNPNLYWYRQAAGRGLQLLFYSVGIGQISSEVPQNLSASRPQDRQFILSSKKLLLSDSGFYLCAWSILGASTDTQYFGPGTRLTVL.

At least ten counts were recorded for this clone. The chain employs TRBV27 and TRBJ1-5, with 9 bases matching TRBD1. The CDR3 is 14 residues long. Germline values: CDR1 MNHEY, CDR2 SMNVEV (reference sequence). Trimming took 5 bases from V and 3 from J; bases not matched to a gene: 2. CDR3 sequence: CASSGTGNNQPQHF. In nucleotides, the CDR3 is TGTGCCAGCAGTGGGACAGGGAACAATCAGCCCCAGCATTTT.

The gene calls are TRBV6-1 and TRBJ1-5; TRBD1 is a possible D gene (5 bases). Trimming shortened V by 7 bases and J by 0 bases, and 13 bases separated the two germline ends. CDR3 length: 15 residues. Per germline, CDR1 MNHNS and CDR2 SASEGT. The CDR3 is CASITQVHSNQPQHF. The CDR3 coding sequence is TGTGCCAGCATTACACAGGTTCATAGCAATCAGCCCCAGCATTTT.

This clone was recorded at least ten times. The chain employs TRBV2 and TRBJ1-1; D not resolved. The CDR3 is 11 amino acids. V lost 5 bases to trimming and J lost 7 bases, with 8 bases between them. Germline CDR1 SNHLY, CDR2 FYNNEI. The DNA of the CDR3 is TGTGCCAGCAGTCCACAGATTGAAGCTTTCTTT. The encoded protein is CASSPQIEAFF.

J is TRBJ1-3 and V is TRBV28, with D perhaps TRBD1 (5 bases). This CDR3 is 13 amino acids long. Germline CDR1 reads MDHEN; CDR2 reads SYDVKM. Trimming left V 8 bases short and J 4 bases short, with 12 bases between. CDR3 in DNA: TGTGCCAGCCGGGGCGGGGGAGGAAACACCATATATTTT. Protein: CASRGGGGNTIYF.